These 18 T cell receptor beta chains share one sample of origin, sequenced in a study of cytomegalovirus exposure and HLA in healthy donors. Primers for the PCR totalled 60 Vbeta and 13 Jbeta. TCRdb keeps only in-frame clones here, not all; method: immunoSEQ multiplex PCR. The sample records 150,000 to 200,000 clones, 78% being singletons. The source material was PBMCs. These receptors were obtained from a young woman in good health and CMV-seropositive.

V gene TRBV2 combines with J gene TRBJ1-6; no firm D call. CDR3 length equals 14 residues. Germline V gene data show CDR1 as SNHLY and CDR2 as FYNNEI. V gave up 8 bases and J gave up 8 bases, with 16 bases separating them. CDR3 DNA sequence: TGTGCCAGCGGGGAGGTCCCAGAGCATTCACCCCTCCACTTT. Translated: CASGEVPEHSPLHF.

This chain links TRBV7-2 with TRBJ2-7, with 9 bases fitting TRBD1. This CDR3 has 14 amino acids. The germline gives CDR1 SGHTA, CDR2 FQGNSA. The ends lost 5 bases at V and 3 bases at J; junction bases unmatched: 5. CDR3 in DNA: TGTGCCAGCAGCGAAGGGACAGGGATCTACGAGCAGTACTTC. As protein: CASSEGTGIYEQYF. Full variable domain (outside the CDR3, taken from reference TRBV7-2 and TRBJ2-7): GAGVSQSPSNKVTEKGKDVELRCDPISGHTALYWYRQSLGQGLEFLIYFQGNSAPDKSGLPSDRFSAERTGGSVSTLTIQRTQQEDSAVYLCASSEGTGIYEQYFGPGTRLTVT.

For the CDR3, the DNA is TGTGCCAGCAGCATAAGGGGAGGGGATGGCTACACCTTC. It translates to CASSIRGGDGYTF. The chain combines TRBV7-9 with TRBJ1-2, with D possibly matching TRBD1 (5 bases). CDR3 size: 13 residues. CDR1 is SEHNR and CDR2 is FQNEAQ in the germline V gene (reference sequence). The V and J ends lost 5 bases and 6 bases respectively, with 13 bases between them.

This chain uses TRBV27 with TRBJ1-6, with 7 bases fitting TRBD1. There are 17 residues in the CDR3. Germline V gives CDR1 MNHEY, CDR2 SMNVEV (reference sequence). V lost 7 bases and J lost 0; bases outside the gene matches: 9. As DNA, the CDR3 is TGTGCCAGCAAGTCATCTGCAGGGGGCTCCTATAATTCACCCCTCCACTTT. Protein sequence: CASKSSAGGSYNSPLHF.

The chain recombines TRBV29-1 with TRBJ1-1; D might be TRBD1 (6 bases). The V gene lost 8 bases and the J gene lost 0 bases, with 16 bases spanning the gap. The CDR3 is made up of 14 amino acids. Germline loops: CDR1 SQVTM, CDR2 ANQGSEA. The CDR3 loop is CSIETGLMNTEAFF. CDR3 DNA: TGCAGCATCGAGACAGGCCTAATGAACACTGAAGCTTTCTTT.

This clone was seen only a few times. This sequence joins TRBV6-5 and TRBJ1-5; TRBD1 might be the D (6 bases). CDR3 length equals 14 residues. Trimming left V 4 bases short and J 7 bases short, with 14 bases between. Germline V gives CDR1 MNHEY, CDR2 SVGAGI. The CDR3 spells CASSSTGTAQPQHF. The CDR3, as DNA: TGTGCCAGCAGTTCTACAGGGACCGCCCAGCCCCAGCATTTT.

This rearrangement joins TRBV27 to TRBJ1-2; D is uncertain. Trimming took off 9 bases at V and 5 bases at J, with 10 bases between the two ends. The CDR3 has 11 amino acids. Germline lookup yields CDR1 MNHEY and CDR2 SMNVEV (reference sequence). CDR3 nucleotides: TGTGCCAGTGGAGGGTTTTATGGCTACACCTTC. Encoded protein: CASGGFYGYTF.

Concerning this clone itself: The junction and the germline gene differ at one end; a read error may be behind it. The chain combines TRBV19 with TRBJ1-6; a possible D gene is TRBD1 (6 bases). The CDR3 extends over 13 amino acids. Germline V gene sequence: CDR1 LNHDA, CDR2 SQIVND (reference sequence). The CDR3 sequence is CASTDRVNSPLHF. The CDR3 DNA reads TGTGCCAGTACGGACAGAGTAAATTCGCCCCTCCACTTT. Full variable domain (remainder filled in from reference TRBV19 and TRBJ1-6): DGGITQSPKYLFRKEGQNVTLSCEQNLNHDAMYWYRQDPGQGLRLIYYSQIVNDFQKGDIAEGYSVSREKKESFPLTVTSAQKNPTAFYLCASTDRVNSPLHFGNGTRLTVT.

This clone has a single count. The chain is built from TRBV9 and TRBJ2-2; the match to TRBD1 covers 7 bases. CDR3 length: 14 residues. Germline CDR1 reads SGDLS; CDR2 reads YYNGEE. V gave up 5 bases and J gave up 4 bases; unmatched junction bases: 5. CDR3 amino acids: CASRTGVGTGELFF. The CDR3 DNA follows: TGTGCCAGCAGAACAGGGGTTGGCACCGGGGAGCTGTTTTTT.

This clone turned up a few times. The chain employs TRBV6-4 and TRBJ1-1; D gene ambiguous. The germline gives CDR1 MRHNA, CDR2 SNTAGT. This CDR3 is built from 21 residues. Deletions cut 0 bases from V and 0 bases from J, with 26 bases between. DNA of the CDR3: TGTGCCAGCAGTGACTCGTATAAGTGGGCTCCCACACACCACATGAACACTGAAGCTTTCTTT. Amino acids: CASSDSYKWAPTHHMNTEAFF.

DNA for the CDR3: TGTGCCTTTCCGGGTCCCTCTAATGAAAAACTGTTTTTT. Translating gives CAFPGPSNEKLFF. The V call is TRBV30, the J call TRBJ1-4, with D uncertain. The V and J ends lost 7 bases and 3 bases respectively, with 12 bases between them. CDR1 and CDR2 (germline): GTSNPN, SVGIG (reference sequence). The CDR3 sequence is 13 residues long.

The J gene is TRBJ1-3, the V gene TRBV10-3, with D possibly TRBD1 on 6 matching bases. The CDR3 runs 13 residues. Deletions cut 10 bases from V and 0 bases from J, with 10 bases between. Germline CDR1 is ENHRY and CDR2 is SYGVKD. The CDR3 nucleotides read TGTGCCACTCGGGACAACTCTGGAAACACCATATATTTT. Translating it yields CATRDNSGNTIYF.

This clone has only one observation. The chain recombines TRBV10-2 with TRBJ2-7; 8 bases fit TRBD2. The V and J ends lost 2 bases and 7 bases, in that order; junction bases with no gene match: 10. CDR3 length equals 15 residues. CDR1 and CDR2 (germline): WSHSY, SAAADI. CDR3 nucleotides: TGCGCCAGCAGTGAGCGAGCGGGGGACTCTAGGGAGCAGTACTTC. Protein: CASSERAGDSREQYF.

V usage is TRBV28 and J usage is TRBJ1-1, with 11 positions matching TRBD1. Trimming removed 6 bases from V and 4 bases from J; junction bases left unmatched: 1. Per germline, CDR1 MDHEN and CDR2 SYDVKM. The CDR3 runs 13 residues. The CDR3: CASRGTGGTEAFF. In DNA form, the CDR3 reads TGTGCCAGCAGGGGGACAGGGGGCACTGAAGCTTTCTTT.

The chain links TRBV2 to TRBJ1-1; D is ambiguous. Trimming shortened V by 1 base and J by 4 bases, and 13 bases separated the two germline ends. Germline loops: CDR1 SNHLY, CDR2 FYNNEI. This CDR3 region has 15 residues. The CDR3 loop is CASSEVGIMSTEAFF. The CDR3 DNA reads TGTGCCAGCAGTGAAGTCGGGATTATGAGCACTGAAGCTTTCTTT.

The CDR3 DNA sequence: TGCGCCAGCAGCTTGGTTGCTAGCGGGGACTACAATGAGCAGTTCTTC. It specifies CASSLVASGDYNEQFF. The chain joins TRBV5-1 to TRBJ2-1, with 9 bases fitting TRBD2. The ends lost 0 bases at V and 3 bases at J; junction bases unmatched: 4. CDR1 SGHRS and CDR2 YFSETQ come from the germline V gene. CDR3 length: 16 amino acids.

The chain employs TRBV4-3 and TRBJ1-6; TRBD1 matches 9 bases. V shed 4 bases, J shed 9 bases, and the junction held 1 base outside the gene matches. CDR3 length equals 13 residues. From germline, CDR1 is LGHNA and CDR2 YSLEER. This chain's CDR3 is CASSRDRVSPLHF. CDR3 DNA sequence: TGCGCCAGCAGCCGGGACAGGGTTTCACCCCTCCACTTT.

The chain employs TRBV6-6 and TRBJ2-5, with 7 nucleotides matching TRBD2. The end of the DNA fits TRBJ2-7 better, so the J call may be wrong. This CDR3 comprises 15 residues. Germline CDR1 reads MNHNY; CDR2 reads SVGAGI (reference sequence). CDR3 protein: CASTTGGLAAYEQYF. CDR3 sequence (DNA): TGTGCCAGCACCACAGGCGGCCTAGCGGCCTACGAGCAGTACTTC.